This is a list of T cell receptor beta chains from one sample in a study of cytomegalovirus exposure and HLA in healthy donors. Clones were read by immunoSEQ multiplex PCR, and TCRdb kept only the in-frame ones, dropping some. Here the sample spans 200,000 to 250,000 clones, roughly four fifths being singletons. Sequenced material: PBMCs. These receptors were obtained from a girl aged 10 to 17 in good health and CMV-seronegative. The CDR3 runs from the conserved cysteine through the conserved F or W. D genes are given only for firm matches. A row's size may be missing; if present it is once, few, many or a size class.

v_call,clone_size,d_call,j_call,cdr3_nt,cdr3_aa
TRBV5-1,-,-,TRBJ1-2,TGCGCCAGCAGCTTGGCCCGGGGGGCGGAATTCGGCTACACCTTC,CASSLARGAEFGYTF
TRBV28,once,TRBD1,TRBJ1-5,TGTGCCAGCAGGATCAAGACAGGGACTAATCAGCCCCAGCATTTT,CASRIKTGTNQPQHF
TRBV6-6,-,-,TRBJ2-7,TGTGCCAGCAGTTCAATGGGGGGGCAGTACTTC,CASSSMGGQYF
TRBV7-2,once,TRBD1,TRBJ1-2,TGTGCCAGCAGCCTCCGGACAGGGGGGTCCTGGAATGGCTACACCTTC,CASSLRTGGSWNGYTF
TRBV7-2,-,-,TRBJ1-5,TGTGCCAGCAGCTTAGTAACCCCGGGCAATCAGCCCCAGCATTTT,CASSLVTPGNQPQHF
TRBV7-9,once,-,TRBJ2-7,TGTGCCAGCAGCCCAAGCTCCTACGAGCAGTACTTC,CASSPSSYEQYF
TRBV9,-,-,TRBJ2-3,TGTGCCAGCAGCGGCCCCTCGCAGGGCCCCACAGATACGCAGTATTTT,CASSGPSQGPTDTQYF
TRBV5-1,-,-,TRBJ2-2,TGCGCCAGCAGCTTGTTTCCACGAGGGTTGCCGGGCACCGGGGAGCTGTTTTTT,CASSLFPRGLPGTGELFF
TRBV30,-,-,TRBJ1-3,TGTGCCTGGAGTGTAAGCGCAAACACCATATATTTT,CAWSVSANTIYF
TRBV6-6,-,-,TRBJ1-6,TGTGCCAGCAGCCACAGGCAGGGAAATTCACCCCTCCACTTT,CASSHRQGNSPLHF
TRBV30,few,-,TRBJ1-1,TGTGCCTGGAGTCACCAGGCCCAGAACACTGAAGCTTTCTTT,CAWSHQAQNTEAFF
TRBV6-5,-,-,TRBJ1-5,TGTGCCAGCAACCGCGGACAAACTAGCAATCAGCCCCAGCATTTT,CASNRGQTSNQPQHF
TRBV29-1,-,TRBD2,TRBJ2-7,TGCAGCGTTCGGACTAGAGCCTACGAGCAGTACTTC,CSVRTRAYEQYF
TRBV19,-,-,TRBJ1-1,TGTGCCAGTAGTCGCCGTGGGGGGGCAAACACTGAAGCTTTCTTT,CASSRRGGANTEAFF
TRBV7-2,once,-,TRBJ1-1,TGTGCCAGCAGCCTACGACAGGTGAACACTGAAGCTTTCTTT,CASSLRQVNTEAFF
TRBV6-5,-,TRBD2,TRBJ2-1,TGTGCCAGCAGCAAACAGCGGGGGGCTTACAATGAGCAGTTCTTC,CASSKQRGAYNEQFF
TRBV7-3,-,TRBD2,TRBJ2-7,TGTGCCAGCAGCTTTTCAGCAGGGCGGGAGGAGCAGTACTTC,CASSFSAGREEQYF
TRBV27,-,TRBD1,TRBJ1-2,TGTGCCAGCAGAACTGACAGGGGTCAACCCATCTATGGCTACACCTTC,CASRTDRGQPIYGYTF
TRBV5-4,-,TRBD2,TRBJ2-7,TGTGCCAGCAGCTTCGGAGCGGGGGGGAAGACCTACGAGCAGTACTTC,CASSFGAGGKTYEQYF
TRBV5-1,few,TRBD2,TRBJ2-1,TGCGCCAGCAGCTTACTAACTAGCGGGAGTGGTAATGAGCAGTTCTTC,CASSLLTSGSGNEQFF
TRBV2,-,TRBD2,TRBJ2-2,TGTGCCAGAAGCGGCGGGACTAGCGGGACCGGGGAGCTGTTTTTT,CARSGGTSGTGELFF
TRBV19,-,TRBD2,TRBJ2-1,TGTGCCAGTAGAATGGCGGGAGGGTACAATGAGCAGTTCTTC,CASRMAGGYNEQFF
TRBV27,few,TRBD2,TRBJ2-2,TGTGCCAGCAGAGGACTAGCGGGAACCCGTTTAAGGACCGGGGAGCTGTTTTTT,CASRGLAGTRLRTGELFF
TRBV29-1,-,TRBD2,TRBJ2-5,TGCAGCGTTGTAAACTGGGGGGGAATGAGGCGGGAGACCCAGTACTTC,CSVVNWGGMRRETQYF
TRBV6-1,-,-,TRBJ2-5,TGTGCCAGCAGTGACGTCGGAGAGACCCAGTACTTC,CASSDVGETQYF
TRBV7-2,-,-,TRBJ2-2,TGTGCCAGCAGCCCAGGGCACCAACGGGCCGGGGAGCTGTTTTTT,CASSPGHQRAGELFF
TRBV7-9,few,-,TRBJ1-2,TGTGCCAGCAGCTTATACGGGGGGGAGATGGTCACCTTC,CASSLYGGEMVTF
TRBV2,-,-,TRBJ1-2,TGTGCCAGCAGCACCTCAGAATTATATGGCTACACCTTC,CASSTSELYGYTF
TRBV11-3,-,TRBD2,TRBJ2-1,TGTGCCAGCAGCTTAGACGGGGGGGGAGGTGAGCAGTTCTTC,CASSLDGGGGEQFF
TRBV28,-,TRBD1,TRBJ1-2,TGTGCCAGCATGGACAGGAACTATGGCTACACCTTC,CASMDRNYGYTF
TRBV6-5,few,-,TRBJ2-7,TGTGCCAGCAGTTACTCGCAGGGGTTAACCTACGAGCAGTACTTC,CASSYSQGLTYEQYF
TRBV15,-,-,TRBJ2-7,TGTGCCACCAGCAGAGGCAGCGACTCCTACGAGCAGTACTTC,CATSRGSDSYEQYF
TRBV5-4,-,-,TRBJ1-1,TGTGCCAGCACCCCAGGGAGGGGATGGGCTGAAGCTTTCTTT,CASTPGRGWAEAFF
TRBV4-3,-,TRBD1,TRBJ2-1,TGCGCCAGCAGCCAACTAGGACAGGGTTCGCGCAATGAGCAGTTCTTC,CASSQLGQGSRNEQFF
TRBV5-1,-,TRBD1,TRBJ2-7,TGCGCCAGCAGCTTGCAAAAGGCCGGGACAGGGTACAACGAGCAGTACTTC,CASSLQKAGTGYNEQYF
TRBV6-6,-,-,TRBJ1-1,TGTGCCAGCAGTTTGGGAGGGACTAACACTGAAGCTTTCTTT,CASSLGGTNTEAFF
TRBV2,-,-,TRBJ2-7,TGTGCCAGCAGTGAAGCGCTTTACGGCGGCACAAGCTCCTACGAGCAGTACTTC,CASSEALYGGTSSYEQYF
TRBV11-2,-,-,TRBJ2-7,TGTGCCAGCAGCTTTTCTGAGTTCGGCGAGCAGTACTTC,CASSFSEFGEQYF
TRBV13,-,-,TRBJ2-7,TGTGCCAGCAGCTTAAGGCGGGGGCACGAGCAGTACTTC,CASSLRRGHEQYF
TRBV28,-,TRBD1,TRBJ2-3,TGTGCCAGCAGATTGACAGGGGGCCAAGATACGCAGTATTTT,CASRLTGGQDTQYF
TRBV30,-,-,TRBJ1-2,TGTGCCTGGAGTACCGGCAGGAACTATGGCTACACCTTC,CAWSTGRNYGYTF
TRBV25-1,-,TRBD1,TRBJ2-3,TGTGCCAGCAGTGAATTTCGACAGGGGGCAGATACGCAGTATTTT,CASSEFRQGADTQYF
TRBV6-6,-,-,TRBJ1-2,TGTGCCAGTACCCGGGGTAGGGATGGCTACACCTTC,CASTRGRDGYTF
TRBV4-1,-,-,TRBJ2-7,TGCGCCAGCAGCCAAGACCTAGGTTACGAGCAGTACTTC,CASSQDLGYEQYF
TRBV11-2,-,TRBD1,TRBJ2-7,TGTGCCAGCAGGATGGGACAGGGGTCCCACGAGCAGTACTTC,CASRMGQGSHEQYF
TRBV6-1,-,-,TRBJ1-5,TGTGCCAGCAGTGGCCCCCTTACAATTAGCAATCAGCCCCAGCATTTT,CASSGPLTISNQPQHF
TRBV2,-,-,TRBJ1-5,TGTGCCAGCAGAAAAGGGGGTAGCAATCAGCCCCAGCATTTT,CASRKGGSNQPQHF
TRBV14,once,TRBD2,TRBJ2-7,TGTGCCAGCAGCCTACAAATGACTAGCGGGAGGAAACACGAGCAGTACTTC,CASSLQMTSGRKHEQYF
TRBV9,few,TRBD1,TRBJ1-1,TGTGCCAGCAGCCTGGGGACAGGGAGGGCGTACACTGAAGCTTTCTTT,CASSLGTGRAYTEAFF
TRBV7-2,-,-,TRBJ1-3,TGTGCCAGCAGCTTAGCCGCGGCGGGGGGGAGCTCTGGAAACACCATATATTTT,CASSLAAAGGSSGNTIYF
TRBV29-1,-,TRBD1,TRBJ1-2,TGCAGCGTACAGGGGGCCGATGGCTACACCTTC,CSVQGADGYTF
TRBV28,-,TRBD1,TRBJ2-1,TGTGCCACCCGCCCGTCCCGGCTCTCGAGGGCCAGGGGGGAGCAGTTCTTC,CATRPSRLSRARGEQFF
TRBV28,-,-,TRBJ1-2,TGTGCCAGCGGCAGTTATGGCTACACCTTC,CASGSYGYTF
TRBV9,-,-,TRBJ1-2,TGTGCCAGCGGGGAGGGGGGAGGCTATGGCTACACCTTC,CASGEGGGYGYTF